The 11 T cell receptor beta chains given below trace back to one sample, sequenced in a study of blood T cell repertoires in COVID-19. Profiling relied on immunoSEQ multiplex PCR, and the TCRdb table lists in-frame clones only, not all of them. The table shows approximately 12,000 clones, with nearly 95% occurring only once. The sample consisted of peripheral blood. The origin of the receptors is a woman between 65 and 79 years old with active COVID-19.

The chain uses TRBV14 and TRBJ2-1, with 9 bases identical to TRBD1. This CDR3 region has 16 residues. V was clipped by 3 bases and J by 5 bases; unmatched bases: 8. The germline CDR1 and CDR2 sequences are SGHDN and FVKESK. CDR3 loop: CASSQPPGTGNNEQFF. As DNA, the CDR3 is TGTGCCAGCAGCCAGCCCCCCGGGACAGGGAACAATGAGCAGTTCTTC.

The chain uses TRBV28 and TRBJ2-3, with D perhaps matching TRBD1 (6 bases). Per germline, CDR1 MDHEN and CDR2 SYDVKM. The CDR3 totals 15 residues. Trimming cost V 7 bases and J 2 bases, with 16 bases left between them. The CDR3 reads CASTSPRGVTDTQYF. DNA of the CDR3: TGTGCCAGCACTAGCCCCAGGGGAGTCACAGATACGCAGTATTTT. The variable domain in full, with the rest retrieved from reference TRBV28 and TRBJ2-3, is DVKVTQSSRYLVKRTGEKVFLECVQDMDHENMFWYRQDPGLGLRLIYFSYDVKMKEKGDIPEGYSVSREKKERFSLILESASTNQTSMYLCASTSPRGVTDTQYFGPGTRLTVL.

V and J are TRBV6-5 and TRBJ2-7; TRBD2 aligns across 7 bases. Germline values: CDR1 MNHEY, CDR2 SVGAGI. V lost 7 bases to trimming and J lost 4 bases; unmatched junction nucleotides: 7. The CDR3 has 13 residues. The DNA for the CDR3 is TGTGCCAGCACAACGGGAGGTCGGTACGAGCAGTACTTC. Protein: CASTTGGRYEQYF.

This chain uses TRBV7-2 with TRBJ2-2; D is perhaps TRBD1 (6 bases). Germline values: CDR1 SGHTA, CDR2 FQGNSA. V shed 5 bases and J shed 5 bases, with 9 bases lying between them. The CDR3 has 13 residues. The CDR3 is CASSLRGTGELFF. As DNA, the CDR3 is TGTGCCAGCAGCCTCAGGGGAACCGGGGAGCTGTTTTTT.

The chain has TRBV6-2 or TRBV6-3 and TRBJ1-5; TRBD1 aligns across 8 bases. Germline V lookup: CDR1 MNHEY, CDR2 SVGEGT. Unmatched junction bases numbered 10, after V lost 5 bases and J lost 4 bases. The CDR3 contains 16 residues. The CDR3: CASSRDGTGINQPQHF. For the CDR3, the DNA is TGTGCCAGCAGTCGCGATGGGACAGGTATTAATCAGCCCCAGCATTTT.

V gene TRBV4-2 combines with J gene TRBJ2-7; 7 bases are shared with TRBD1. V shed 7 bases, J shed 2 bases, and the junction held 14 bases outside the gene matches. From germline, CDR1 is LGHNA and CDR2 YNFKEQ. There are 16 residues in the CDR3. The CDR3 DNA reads TGTGCCAGCACCCCATCCCTAGCCCAGGGGGCCTACGAGCAGTACTTC. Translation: CASTPSLAQGAYEQYF.

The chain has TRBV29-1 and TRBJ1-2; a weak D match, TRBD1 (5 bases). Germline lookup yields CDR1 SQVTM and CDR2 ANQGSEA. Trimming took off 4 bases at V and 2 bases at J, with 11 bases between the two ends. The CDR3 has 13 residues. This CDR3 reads CSVVSQGNYGYTF. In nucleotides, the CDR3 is TGCAGCGTTGTTAGCCAGGGAAACTATGGCTACACCTTC.

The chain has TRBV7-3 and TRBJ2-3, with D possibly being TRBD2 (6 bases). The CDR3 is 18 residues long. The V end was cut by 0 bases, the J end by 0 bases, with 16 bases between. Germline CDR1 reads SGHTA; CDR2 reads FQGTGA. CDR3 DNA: TGTGCCAGCAGCTTAACGGGTAGCGGCCCCACTAGCACAGATACGCAGTATTTT. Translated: CASSLTGSGPTSTDTQYF.

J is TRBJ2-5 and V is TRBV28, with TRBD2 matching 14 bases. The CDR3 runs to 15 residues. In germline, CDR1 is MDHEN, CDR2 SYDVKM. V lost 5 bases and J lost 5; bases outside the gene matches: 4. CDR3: CASSDRLAGGETQYF. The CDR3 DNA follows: TGTGCCAGCAGTGACCGACTAGCGGGAGGGGAGACCCAGTACTTC.

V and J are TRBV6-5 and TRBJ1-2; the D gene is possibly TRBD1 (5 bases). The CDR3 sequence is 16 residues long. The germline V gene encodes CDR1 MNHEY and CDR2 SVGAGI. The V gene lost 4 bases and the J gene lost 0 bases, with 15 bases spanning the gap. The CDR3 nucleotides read TGTGCCAGCAGTTCCCCCCAAGGGGCTACTAACTATGGCTACACCTTC. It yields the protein CASSSPQGATNYGYTF.

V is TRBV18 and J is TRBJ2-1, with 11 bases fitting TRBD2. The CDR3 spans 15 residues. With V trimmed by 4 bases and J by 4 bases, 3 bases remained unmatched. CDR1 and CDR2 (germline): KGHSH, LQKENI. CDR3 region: CASSLTSGKYNEQFF. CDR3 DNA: TGTGCCAGCTCACTGACTAGCGGGAAGTACAATGAGCAGTTCTTC.